The 2 T cell receptor beta chains given below trace back to one sample, sequenced in a study of metastatic and nonmetastatic thyroid tumors. TCRdb reassembled clones from the PCR reads with MiXCR. The sample shows under 55,000 clones, around a sixth of them seen only once. Patients had received no treatment of any kind before thyroid surgery. What was sequenced was blood. These receptors all stem from a female donor with papillary thyroid cancer or a benign thyroid nodule (not recorded which). Some clones in this sample may be carry-over from other donors' samples.

The J gene is TRBJ2-6, the V gene TRBV6-4; D is perhaps TRBD1 (6 bases). From germline, CDR1 is MRHNA and CDR2 SNTAGT. V was clipped by 6 bases and J by 4 bases, with 28 bases between them. The CDR3 extends over 20 amino acids. The CDR3 region is CASRPFLRQVYPTGANVLTF. CDR3 nucleotides: TGTGCCAGCAGACCCTTTCTACGACAGGTGTACCCTACCGGGGCCAACGTCCTGACTTTC.

This clone has ten or more counts. This chain joins TRBV5-4 and TRBJ2-7, with 9 nucleotides matching TRBD2. CDR1 SGHNT and CDR2 YYREEE come from the germline V gene (reference sequence). The CDR3 spans 15 residues. Trimming cost V 3 bases and J 7 bases; bases outside gene matches: 11. In DNA form, the CDR3 reads TGTGCCAGCAGCTGGCAGACTAGCGGAGGAGGGGAGCAGTACTTC. Its translation: CASSWQTSGGGEQYF.